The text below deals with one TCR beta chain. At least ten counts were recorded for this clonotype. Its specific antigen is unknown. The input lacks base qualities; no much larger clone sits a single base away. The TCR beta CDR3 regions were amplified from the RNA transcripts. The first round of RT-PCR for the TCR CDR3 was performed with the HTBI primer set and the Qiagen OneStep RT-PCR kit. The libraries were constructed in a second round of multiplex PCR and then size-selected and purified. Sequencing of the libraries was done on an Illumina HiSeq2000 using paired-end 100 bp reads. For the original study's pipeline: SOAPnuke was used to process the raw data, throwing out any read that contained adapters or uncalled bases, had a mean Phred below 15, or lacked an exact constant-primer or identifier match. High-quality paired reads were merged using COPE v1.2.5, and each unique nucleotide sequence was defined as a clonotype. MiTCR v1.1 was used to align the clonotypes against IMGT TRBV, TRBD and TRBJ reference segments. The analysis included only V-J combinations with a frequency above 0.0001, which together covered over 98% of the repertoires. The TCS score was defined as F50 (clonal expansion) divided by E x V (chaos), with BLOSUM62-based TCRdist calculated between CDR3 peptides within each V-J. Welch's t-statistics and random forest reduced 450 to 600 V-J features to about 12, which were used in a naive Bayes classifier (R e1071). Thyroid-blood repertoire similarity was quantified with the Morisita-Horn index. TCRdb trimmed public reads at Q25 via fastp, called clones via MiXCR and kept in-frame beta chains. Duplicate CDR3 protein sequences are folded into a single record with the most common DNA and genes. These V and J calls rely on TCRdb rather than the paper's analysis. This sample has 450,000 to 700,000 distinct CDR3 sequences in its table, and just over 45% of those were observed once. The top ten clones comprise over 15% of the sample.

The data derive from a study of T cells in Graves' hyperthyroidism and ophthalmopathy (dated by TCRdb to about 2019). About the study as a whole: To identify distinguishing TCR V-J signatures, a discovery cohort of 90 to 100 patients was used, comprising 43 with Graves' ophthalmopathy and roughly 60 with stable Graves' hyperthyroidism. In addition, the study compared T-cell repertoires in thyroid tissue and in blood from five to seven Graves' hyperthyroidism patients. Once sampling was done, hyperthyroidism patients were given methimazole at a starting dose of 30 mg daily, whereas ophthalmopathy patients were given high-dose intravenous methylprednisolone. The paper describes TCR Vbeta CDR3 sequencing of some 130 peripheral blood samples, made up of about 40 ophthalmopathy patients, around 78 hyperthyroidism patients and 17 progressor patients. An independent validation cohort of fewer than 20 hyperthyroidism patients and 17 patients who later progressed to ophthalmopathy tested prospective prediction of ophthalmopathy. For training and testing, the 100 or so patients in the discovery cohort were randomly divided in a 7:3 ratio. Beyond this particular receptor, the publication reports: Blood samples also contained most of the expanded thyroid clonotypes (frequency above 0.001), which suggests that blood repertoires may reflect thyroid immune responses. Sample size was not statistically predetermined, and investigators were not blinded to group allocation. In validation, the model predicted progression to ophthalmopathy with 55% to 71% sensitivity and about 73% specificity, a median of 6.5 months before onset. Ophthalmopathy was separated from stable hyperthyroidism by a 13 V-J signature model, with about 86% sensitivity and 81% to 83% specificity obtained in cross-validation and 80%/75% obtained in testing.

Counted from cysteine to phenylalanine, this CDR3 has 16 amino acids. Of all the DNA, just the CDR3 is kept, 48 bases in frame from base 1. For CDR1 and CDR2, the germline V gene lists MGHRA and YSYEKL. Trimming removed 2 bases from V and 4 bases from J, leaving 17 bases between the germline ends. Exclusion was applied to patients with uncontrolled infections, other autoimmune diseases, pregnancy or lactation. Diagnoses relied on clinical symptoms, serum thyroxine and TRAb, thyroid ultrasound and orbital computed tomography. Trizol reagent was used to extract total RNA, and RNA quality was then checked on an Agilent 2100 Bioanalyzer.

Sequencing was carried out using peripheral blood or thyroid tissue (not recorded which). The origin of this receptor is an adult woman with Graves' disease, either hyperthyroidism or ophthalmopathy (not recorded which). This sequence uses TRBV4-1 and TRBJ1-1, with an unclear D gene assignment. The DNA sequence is TGCGCCAGCAGCCAACCCCTCCGGACTCGGGCCACTGAAGCTTTCTTT. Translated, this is CASSQPLRTRATEAFF.